This TCR beta chain was sequenced during a study of blood T cell repertoires in COVID-19. Study-level background: The origin of the acute and convalescent COVID-19 samples was the United States, Italy and Spain. Sources were T cells, B-cell-depleted T cells, or PBMCs; the material itself was cDNA or gDNA.

Germline loops: CDR1 KGHSH, CDR2 LQKENI. CDR3 size: 16 residues. J lost 0 bases, V lost 6 bases, and 5 bases had no gene match. Original data processing: The assay estimated nucleated cells by amplifying reference gene primers. Profiling relied on immunoSEQ multiplex PCR, and the TCRdb table lists in-frame clones only, not all of them. The DNA was the basis for D and trimming; V, J and clone size are from that table. This sample has approximately 40,000 clones, with more than 75% found just once. Sequencing input: peripheral blood. The rearrangement uses TRBV18 and TRBJ2-1; 10 nucleotides line up with TRBD2. The sequence came from a human donor in a cohort sampled during active COVID-19. The CDR3 coding sequence is TGTGCCAGCTCCCCTAGCGGGGGCAGCTCCTACAATGAGCAGTTCTTC. It encodes CASSPSGGSSYNEQFF.